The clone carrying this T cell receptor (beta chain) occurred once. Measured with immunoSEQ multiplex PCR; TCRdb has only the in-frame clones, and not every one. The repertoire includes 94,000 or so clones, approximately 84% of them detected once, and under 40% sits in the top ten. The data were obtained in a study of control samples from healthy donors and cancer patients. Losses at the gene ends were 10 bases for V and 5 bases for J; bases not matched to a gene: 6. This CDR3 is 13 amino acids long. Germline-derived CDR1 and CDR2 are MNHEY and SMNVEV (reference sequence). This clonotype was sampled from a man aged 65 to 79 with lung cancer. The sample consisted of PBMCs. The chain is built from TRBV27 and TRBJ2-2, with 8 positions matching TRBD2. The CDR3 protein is CATSRGGTGELFF. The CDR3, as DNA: TGTGCCACCAGCCGGGGGGGAACCGGGGAGCTGTTTTTT.